The present entry profiles one T cell receptor (beta chain) with its context. Antigen unknown. The source of the sample is a study of early T cells in non-severe SARS-CoV-2 infection. Study overall: Sequencing of unsorted whole blood was done on bulk RNA, leaving chains unpaired.

In the library, individual cDNA molecules carried attached unique molecular identifiers. TCRdb reprocessed the 5' RACE reads via MiXCR and lists one record per CDR3 protein. Among about 64,000 distinct CDR3 sequences, less than 20% were seen once, and the ten largest hold about 8.8%. The ends were cut back, 5 bases at V and 2 bases at J, with 9 bases in the middle. In germline, CDR1 is SGHAT, CDR2 FQNNGV. This CDR3 has 14 residues. Points from the study as a whole: A preference for anti-spike CD8 responses marked VDJdb matching, which missed private and CD4 specificities.

The specimen was whole blood, collected at baseline. The origin of this receptor is an adult who was a healthcare worker with PCR-confirmed SARS-CoV-2 infection or an uninfected control (not recorded which). The chain has TRBV11-2 and TRBJ2-2; D is undetermined. The CDR3 nucleotides read TGTGCCAGCAGCGCCACGACCAACACCGGGGAGCTGTTTTTT. It codes for CASSATTNTGELFF. The full variable domain, its missing parts supplied by reference TRBV11-2 and TRBJ2-2, is EAGVAQSPRYKIIEKRQSVAFWCNPISGHATLYWYQQILGQGPKLLIQFQNNGVVDDSQLPKDRFSAERLKGVDSTLKIQPAKLEDSAVYLCASSATTNTGELFFGEGSRLTVL.